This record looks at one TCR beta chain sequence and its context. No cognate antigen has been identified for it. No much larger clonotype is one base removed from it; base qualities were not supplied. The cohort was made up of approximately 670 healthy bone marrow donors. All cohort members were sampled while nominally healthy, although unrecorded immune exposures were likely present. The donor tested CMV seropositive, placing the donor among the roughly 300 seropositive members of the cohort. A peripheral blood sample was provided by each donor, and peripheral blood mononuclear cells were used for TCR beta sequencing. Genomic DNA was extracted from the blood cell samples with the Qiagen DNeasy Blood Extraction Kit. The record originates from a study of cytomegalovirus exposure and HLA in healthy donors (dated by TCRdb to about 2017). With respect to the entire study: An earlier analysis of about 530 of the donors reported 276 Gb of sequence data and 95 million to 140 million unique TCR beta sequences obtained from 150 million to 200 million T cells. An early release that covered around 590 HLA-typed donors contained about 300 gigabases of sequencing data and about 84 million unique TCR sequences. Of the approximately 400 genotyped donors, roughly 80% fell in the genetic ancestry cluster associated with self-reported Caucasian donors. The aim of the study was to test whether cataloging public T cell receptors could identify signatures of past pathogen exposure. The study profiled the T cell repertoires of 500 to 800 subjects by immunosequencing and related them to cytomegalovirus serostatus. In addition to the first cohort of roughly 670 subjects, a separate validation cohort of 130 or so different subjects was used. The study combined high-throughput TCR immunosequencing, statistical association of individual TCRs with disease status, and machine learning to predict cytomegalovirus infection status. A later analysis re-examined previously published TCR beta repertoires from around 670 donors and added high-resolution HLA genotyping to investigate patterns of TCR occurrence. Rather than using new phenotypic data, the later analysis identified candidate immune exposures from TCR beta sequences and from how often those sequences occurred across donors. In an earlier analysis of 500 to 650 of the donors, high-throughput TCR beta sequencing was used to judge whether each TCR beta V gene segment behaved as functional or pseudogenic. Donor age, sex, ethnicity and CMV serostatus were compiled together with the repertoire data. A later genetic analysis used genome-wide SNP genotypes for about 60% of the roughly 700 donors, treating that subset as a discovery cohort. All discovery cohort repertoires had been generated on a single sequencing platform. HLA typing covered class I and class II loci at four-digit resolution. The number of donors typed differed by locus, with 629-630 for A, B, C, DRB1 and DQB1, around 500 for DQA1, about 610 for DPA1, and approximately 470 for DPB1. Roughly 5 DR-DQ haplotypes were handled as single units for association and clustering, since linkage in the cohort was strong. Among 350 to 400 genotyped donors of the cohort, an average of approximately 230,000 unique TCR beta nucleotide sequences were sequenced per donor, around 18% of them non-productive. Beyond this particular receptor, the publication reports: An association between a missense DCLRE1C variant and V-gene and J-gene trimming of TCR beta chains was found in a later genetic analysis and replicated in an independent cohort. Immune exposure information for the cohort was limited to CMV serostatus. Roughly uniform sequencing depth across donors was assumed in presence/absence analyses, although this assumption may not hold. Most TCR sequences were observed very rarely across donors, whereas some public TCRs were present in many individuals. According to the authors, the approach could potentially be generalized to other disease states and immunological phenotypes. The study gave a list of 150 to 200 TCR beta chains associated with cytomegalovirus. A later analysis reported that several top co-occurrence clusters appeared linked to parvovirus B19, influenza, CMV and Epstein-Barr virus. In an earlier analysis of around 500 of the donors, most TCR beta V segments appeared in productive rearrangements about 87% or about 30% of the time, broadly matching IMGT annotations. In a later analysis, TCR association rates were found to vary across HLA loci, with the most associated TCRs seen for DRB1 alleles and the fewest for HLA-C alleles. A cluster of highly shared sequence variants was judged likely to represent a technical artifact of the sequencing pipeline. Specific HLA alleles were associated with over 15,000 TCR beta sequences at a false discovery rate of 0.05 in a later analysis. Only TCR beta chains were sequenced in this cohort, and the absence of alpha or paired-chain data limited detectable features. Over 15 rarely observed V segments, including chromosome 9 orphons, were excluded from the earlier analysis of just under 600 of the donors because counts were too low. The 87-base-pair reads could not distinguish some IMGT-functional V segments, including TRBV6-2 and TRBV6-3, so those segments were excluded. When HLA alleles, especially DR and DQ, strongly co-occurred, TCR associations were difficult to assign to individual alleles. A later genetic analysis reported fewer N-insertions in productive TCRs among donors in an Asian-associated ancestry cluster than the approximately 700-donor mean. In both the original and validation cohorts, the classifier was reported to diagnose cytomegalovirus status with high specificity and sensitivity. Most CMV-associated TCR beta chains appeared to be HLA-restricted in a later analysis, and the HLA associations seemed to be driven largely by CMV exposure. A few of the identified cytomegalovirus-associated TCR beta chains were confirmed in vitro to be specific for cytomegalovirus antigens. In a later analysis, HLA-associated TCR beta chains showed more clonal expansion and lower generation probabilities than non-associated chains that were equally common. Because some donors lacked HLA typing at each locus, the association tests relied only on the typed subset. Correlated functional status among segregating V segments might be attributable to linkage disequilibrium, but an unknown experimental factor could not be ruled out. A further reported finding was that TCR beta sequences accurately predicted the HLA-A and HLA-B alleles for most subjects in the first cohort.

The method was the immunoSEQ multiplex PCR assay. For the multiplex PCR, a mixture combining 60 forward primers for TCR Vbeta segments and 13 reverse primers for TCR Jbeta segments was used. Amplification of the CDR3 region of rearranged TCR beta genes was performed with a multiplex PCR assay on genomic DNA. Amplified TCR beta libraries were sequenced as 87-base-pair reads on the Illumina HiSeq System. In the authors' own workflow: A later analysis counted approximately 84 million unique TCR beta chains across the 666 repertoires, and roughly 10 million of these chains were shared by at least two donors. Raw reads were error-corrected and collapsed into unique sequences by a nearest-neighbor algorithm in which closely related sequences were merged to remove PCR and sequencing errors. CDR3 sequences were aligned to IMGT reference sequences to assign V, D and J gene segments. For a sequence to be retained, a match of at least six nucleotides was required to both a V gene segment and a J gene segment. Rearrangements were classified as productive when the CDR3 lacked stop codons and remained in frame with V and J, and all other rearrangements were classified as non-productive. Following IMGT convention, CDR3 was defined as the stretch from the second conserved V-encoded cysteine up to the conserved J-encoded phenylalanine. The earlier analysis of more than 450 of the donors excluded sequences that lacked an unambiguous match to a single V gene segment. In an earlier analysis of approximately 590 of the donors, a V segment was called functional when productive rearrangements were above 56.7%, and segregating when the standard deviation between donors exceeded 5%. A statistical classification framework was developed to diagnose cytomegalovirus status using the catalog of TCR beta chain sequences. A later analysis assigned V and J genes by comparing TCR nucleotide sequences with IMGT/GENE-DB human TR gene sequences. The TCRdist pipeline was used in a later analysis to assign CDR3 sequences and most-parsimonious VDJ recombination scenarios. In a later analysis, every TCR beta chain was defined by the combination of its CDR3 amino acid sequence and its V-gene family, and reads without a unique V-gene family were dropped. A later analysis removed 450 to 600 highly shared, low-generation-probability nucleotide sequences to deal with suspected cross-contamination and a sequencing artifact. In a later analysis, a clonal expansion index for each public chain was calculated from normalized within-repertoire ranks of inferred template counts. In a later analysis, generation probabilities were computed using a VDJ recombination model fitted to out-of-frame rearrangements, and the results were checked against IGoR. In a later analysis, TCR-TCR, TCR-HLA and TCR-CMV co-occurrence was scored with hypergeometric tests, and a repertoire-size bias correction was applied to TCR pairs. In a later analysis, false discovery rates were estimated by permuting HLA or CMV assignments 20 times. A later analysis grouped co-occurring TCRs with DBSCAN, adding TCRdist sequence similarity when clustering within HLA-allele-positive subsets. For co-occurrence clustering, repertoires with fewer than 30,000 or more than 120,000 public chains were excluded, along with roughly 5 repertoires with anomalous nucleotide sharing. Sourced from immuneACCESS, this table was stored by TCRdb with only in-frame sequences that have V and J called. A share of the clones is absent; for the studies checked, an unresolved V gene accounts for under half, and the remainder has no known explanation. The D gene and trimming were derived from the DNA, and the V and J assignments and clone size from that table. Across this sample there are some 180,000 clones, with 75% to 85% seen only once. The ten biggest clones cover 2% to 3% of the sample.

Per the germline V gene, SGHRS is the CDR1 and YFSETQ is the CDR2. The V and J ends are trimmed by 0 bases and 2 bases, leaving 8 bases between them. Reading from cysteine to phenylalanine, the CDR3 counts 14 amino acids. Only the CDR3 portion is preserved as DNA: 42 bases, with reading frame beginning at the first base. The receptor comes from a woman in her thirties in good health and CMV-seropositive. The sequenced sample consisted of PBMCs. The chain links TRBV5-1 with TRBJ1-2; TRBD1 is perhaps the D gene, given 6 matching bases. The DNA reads TGCGCCAGCAGCTTGGACAGGGCCAACTATGGCTACACCTTC. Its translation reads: CASSLDRANYGYTF.